Below, 26 T cell receptor beta chains from the same sample are listed, as sequenced in a study of identical twins. TCRdb passed the 5' RACE reads through MiXCR, listing each CDR3 protein once. The repertoire holds around 550,000 distinct CDR3 sequences, approximately 14% seen once, with nearly 0.45% in the top ten. The same specimen was also included in a second study, on yellow fever vaccine responses in identical twins.

Material: CD4+ T cells sorted from blood. These receptors originate from a woman aged 18-29 years in good health.

The sample holds a few counts of this clonotype. J is TRBJ1-4 and V is TRBV3-1; unclear D gene. The CDR3 totals 16 residues. Germline values: CDR1 LGHDT, CDR2 YNNKEL (reference sequence). Trimming stripped 0 bases from V and 3 bases from J, with 11 bases between. The CDR3 reads CASSQDLGGSNEKLFF. CDR3 DNA: TGTGCCAGCAGCCAAGATCTTGGCGGATCTAATGAAAAACTGTTTTTT.

This clonotype was detected once. V gene TRBV9 combines with J gene TRBJ2-2, with D unresolved. Germline loops: CDR1 SGDLS, CDR2 YYNGEE. The CDR3 extends over 14 amino acids. V shed 2 bases and J shed 2 bases, with 7 bases lying between them. CDR3 amino acids: CASSVHFNTGELFF. As DNA, the CDR3 is TGTGCCAGCAGCGTCCACTTTAACACCGGGGAGCTGTTTTTT.

This clonotype has just a few counts. The gene calls are TRBV2 and TRBJ2-4, with 8 bases matching TRBD1. J was trimmed by 2 bases and V by 9 bases; bases with no gene match: 9. This CDR3 region has 15 residues. Germline CDR1 and CDR2: SNHLY and FYNNEI. The CDR3 region is CASNKDRESKNIQYF. The CDR3 DNA follows: TGTGCCAGTAATAAGGACAGGGAGTCCAAAAACATTCAGTACTTC.

The gene calls are TRBV4-2 and TRBJ2-5, with 10 bases identical to TRBD2. With 5 bases clipped from V and 5 bases from J, the junction kept 8 bases outside the gene matches. There are 15 residues in the CDR3. Germline V gene lookup returns CDR1 LGHNA and CDR2 YNFKEQ. CDR3 bases: TGTGCCAGCAGCAGGAGCGGGGGGGCCGGTGAGACCCAGTACTTC. Its translation is CASSRSGGAGETQYF.

V is TRBV12-3 or TRBV12-4 and J is TRBJ1-2, with unresolved D. V was cut by 5 bases and J by 7 bases, with 17 bases left in between. This CDR3 is 14 amino acids long. CDR3 nucleotides: TGTGCCAGCAGTCCCCGCTTTGTATTAAGTGGCTACACCTTC. It yields the protein CASSPRFVLSGYTF.

The genes are TRBV28 and TRBJ2-7; D gene uncertain. Germline CDR1 and CDR2: MDHEN and SYDVKM. The V and J ends lost 3 bases and 5 bases respectively, with 5 bases between them. The CDR3 spans 11 residues. CDR3 in amino acids: CASSLRNEQYF. The CDR3 coding sequence is TGTGCCAGCAGTTTGCGGAACGAGCAGTACTTC.

The V gene is TRBV6-4, the J gene TRBJ2-2; D remains ambiguous. CDR1 is MRHNA, CDR2 SNTAGT, per germline. Trimming cost V 6 bases and J 8 bases, with 16 bases left between them. The CDR3 covers 14 residues. For the CDR3, the DNA is TGTGCCAGCAGCGACCTGGCGGCAGGTGGGGAGCTGTTTTTT. Protein: CASSDLAAGGELFF.

V and J are TRBV6-5 and TRBJ1-4; D gene unclear. V was pared by 1 base and J by 0 bases, with 9 bases between. The CDR3 runs to 16 residues. CDR1 and CDR2 from the germline V gene are MNHEY and SVGAGI. CDR3 loop: CASSYFGGATNEKLFF. CDR3 sequence (DNA): TGTGCCAGCAGTTACTTCGGCGGGGCAACTAATGAAAAACTGTTTTTT.

The J gene is TRBJ1-1, the V gene TRBV11-2; TRBD1 aligns across 7 bases. The junction had 5 bases not matched to a gene; V was cut back by 3 bases and J by 4 bases. CDR1 is SGHAT, CDR2 FQNNGV, per germline. The CDR3 loop spans 14 amino acids. CDR3 sequence reads: CASSFTGATTEAFF. The CDR3 DNA reads as TGTGCCAGCAGCTTTACAGGGGCGACCACTGAAGCTTTCTTT.

This clonotype appeared many times. This sequence joins TRBV3-1 and TRBJ1-1; D gene unclear. This CDR3 is 14 amino acids long. The germline V and J ends were trimmed by 0 bases and 1 base, with 6 bases remaining between them. CDR1 and CDR2 (germline): LGHDT, YNNKEL (reference sequence). DNA for the CDR3: TGTGCCAGCAGCCAAGAATCAGGGAACACTGAAGCTTTCTTT. This sequence encodes CASSQESGNTEAFF.

The rearrangement joins TRBV15 to TRBJ2-1; perhaps TRBD1 as D (5 bases). The CDR3 extends over 13 amino acids. With 1 base removed from V and 7 bases from J, the gap between germline ends came to 8 bases. Germline V lookup: CDR1 LNHNV, CDR2 YYDKDF (reference sequence). The CDR3 DNA sequence: TGTGCCACCAGCAGAGCCCCAGGGAATGAGCAGTTCTTC. Its translation: CATSRAPGNEQFF.

This chain connects TRBV3-1 to TRBJ2-1; unclear D gene. V lost 0 bases and J 9 bases, leaving 15 bases between the germline ends. This CDR3 is 15 amino acids long. Germline lookup yields CDR1 LGHDT and CDR2 YNNKEL (reference sequence). The CDR3 loop reads CASSQDLGWKGEQFF. The CDR3 DNA reads TGTGCCAGCAGCCAAGATCTAGGCTGGAAGGGTGAGCAGTTCTTC.

Here the CDR3 reads CATSVSSTGVYNEQFF. Written as DNA, the CDR3 is TGTGCCACCAGTGTTTCAAGCACAGGGGTCTACAATGAGCAGTTCTTC. The genes are TRBV24-1 and TRBJ2-1; 7 nucleotides line up with TRBD1. Germline-derived CDR1 and CDR2 are KGHDR and SFDVKD. Germline trimming cut 5 bases from V and 3 bases from J; bases unmatched to any gene: 9. The CDR3 is made up of 16 amino acids.

CDR3 DNA: TGTGCCAGCACCACTGCTGGTACAGTAAGGAGCAATGAGCAGTTCTTC. It specifies CASTTAGTVRSNEQFF. V gene TRBV28 combines with J gene TRBJ2-1; D gene ambiguous. Germline lookup yields CDR1 MDHEN and CDR2 SYDVKM. V lost 7 bases and J 6 bases, leaving 22 bases between the germline ends. The CDR3 runs 16 residues.

V is TRBV5-1 and J is TRBJ2-1, with no clear D. The CDR3 contains 16 residues. V was pared by 0 bases and J by 0 bases, with 10 bases between. Germline V lookup: CDR1 SGHRS, CDR2 YFSETQ. The CDR3 DNA is TGCGCCAGCAGCTTGGAATCCAGGAGCTCCTACAATGAGCAGTTCTTC. Translating it yields CASSLESRSSYNEQFF.

This clonotype showed up just a few times. The chain employs TRBV24-1 and TRBJ1-1; TRBD1 might be the D (5 bases). This CDR3 is 13 amino acids long. V lost 9 bases to trimming and J lost 4 bases, with 14 bases between them. Germline V gives CDR1 KGHDR, CDR2 SFDVKD. CDR3 coding DNA: TGTGCCACCGTAGGGGCCGGGAGCACTGAAGCTTTCTTT. Encoded protein: CATVGAGSTEAFF.

This clonotype was counted between two and nine times. J is TRBJ2-3 and V is TRBV10-3; 7 bases align to TRBD2. Germline CDR1 is ENHRY and CDR2 is SYGVKD. CDR3 size: 15 residues. V lost 2 bases, J lost 3 bases, and 5 bases stayed unmatched. CDR3 in amino acids: CAISESGIGTDTQYF. The CDR3 DNA follows: TGTGCCATCAGTGAGAGCGGGATAGGTACAGATACGCAGTATTTT.

The J gene is TRBJ1-3, the V gene TRBV12-3 or TRBV12-4; D is ambiguous. Trimming took off 3 bases at V and 0 bases at J, with 6 bases between the two ends. This CDR3 comprises 14 residues. DNA of the CDR3: TGTGCCAGCAGTTTCCCAAGCTCTGGAAACACCATATATTTT. It translates to CASSFPSSGNTIYF.

This clonotype showed up just a few times. The V and J genes are TRBV6-2 or TRBV6-3 and TRBJ1-5; no firm D call. V lost 4 bases, J lost 4 bases, and 8 bases lay in between. The CDR3 contains 13 residues. Looked up from germline, CDR1 is MNHEY and CDR2 is SVGEGT. The CDR3 sequence is CASSFLLNQPQHF. DNA of the CDR3: TGTGCCAGCAGTTTTCTTCTTAATCAGCCCCAGCATTTT.

This clonotype has a count of ten or more. V gene TRBV20-1 combines with J gene TRBJ1-4; D ambiguous. This CDR3 is 10 amino acids long. V was shortened by 6 bases and J by 6 bases, with 5 bases between the two germline ends. Germline lookup yields CDR1 DFQATT and CDR2 SNEGSKA (reference sequence). CDR3 residues: CSANYEKLFF. The CDR3 region has the DNA TGCAGTGCCAACTATGAAAAACTGTTTTTT.

This clonotype was seen at least ten times. The V call is TRBV24-1, the J call TRBJ1-3; no clear D gene. The ends were cut back, 7 bases at V and 3 bases at J, with 3 bases in the middle. CDR1 KGHDR and CDR2 SFDVKD come from the germline V gene. CDR3 length: 11 amino acids. CDR3 in DNA: TGTGCCACCAGCTTTGGAAACACCATATATTTT. Translation gives CATSFGNTIYF.

The V call is TRBV6-2 or TRBV6-3, the J call TRBJ2-1, with 7 bases aligning to TRBD2. The CDR3 is made up of 18 amino acids. V dropped 0 bases and J dropped 6; count of bases not matched to a gene: 14. Germline values: CDR1 MNHEY, CDR2 SVGEGT. CDR3 amino acids: CASSYSIFGRESPNEQFF. CDR3 bases: TGTGCCAGCAGTTACTCGATTTTCGGGCGGGAGTCACCCAATGAGCAGTTCTTC.

This clonotype was found many times. The chain is built from TRBV12-3 or TRBV12-4 and TRBJ2-3, with TRBD2 matching 7 bases. The CDR3 runs to 17 residues. Trimming at V came to 2 bases and at J to 0 bases, leaving 8 bases not matched to a gene. The CDR3 coding sequence is TGTGCCAGCAGTTTAATGCCTCCGGGGGGTAGCACAGATACGCAGTATTTT. Translated: CASSLMPPGGSTDTQYF.

V gene TRBV28 combines with J gene TRBJ2-6; a weak D match, TRBD2 (6 bases). The CDR3 runs 14 residues. Germline V gene sequence: CDR1 MDHEN, CDR2 SYDVKM. Trimming removed 8 bases at V and 2 bases at J, with 10 bases between. CDR3 DNA sequence: TGTGCCAGCTACTCGGGGGCTGGGGCCAACGTCCTGACTTTC. It translates to CASYSGAGANVLTF.

V is TRBV10-3 and J is TRBJ2-1; TRBD1 matches 7 bases. This CDR3 contains 14 residues. Germline-derived CDR1 and CDR2 are ENHRY and SYGVKD. V was pared by 6 bases and J by 0 bases, with 2 bases of the junction left unmatched. CDR3 protein: CAIRGQSSYNEQFF. For the CDR3, the DNA is TGTGCCATCAGGGGACAGAGCTCCTACAATGAGCAGTTCTTC.

This chain connects TRBV2 to TRBJ2-5; weak D call: TRBD2 (6 bases). The CDR3 has 12 amino acids. Germline lookup yields CDR1 SNHLY and CDR2 FYNNEI. V was clipped by 10 bases and J by 6 bases, with 15 bases between them. CDR3 sequence (DNA): TGTGCCACCCAAAGGAGGGCGCAGACCCAGTACTTC. It translates to CATQRRAQTQYF.